The 12 T cell receptor beta chains listed next were all sequenced from one sample in a study of blood T cell repertoires in COVID-19. Sequencing was performed with immunoSEQ multiplex PCR; in TCRdb, only in-frame clones are kept and a portion is missing. The data contain about 200,000 clones, about four fifths of them seen just once; the ten biggest clones take up around 7.8%. Sequencing was performed on peripheral blood. The source of these receptors is a woman between 55 and 75 years old with COVID-19, enrolled during active disease.

V and J are TRBV29-1 and TRBJ1-1; the D is unclear. The germline V and J ends were trimmed by 7 bases and 3 bases, with 18 bases remaining between them. Germline CDR1 and CDR2: SQVTM and ANQGSEA. The length of the CDR3 is 14 residues. CDR3 in amino acids: CSGRVRGFDTEAFF. In nucleotides, the CDR3 is TGCAGCGGTCGAGTACGAGGATTTGACACTGAAGCTTTCTTT.

CDR3 residues: CASSSEDRGYSDTQYF. CDR3 sequence (DNA): TGTGCCAGTAGTTCCGAGGACAGGGGTTATTCAGATACGCAGTATTTT. This chain uses TRBV19 with TRBJ2-3, with TRBD1 matching 9 bases. In germline, CDR1 is LNHDA, CDR2 SQIVND (reference sequence). The J segment lost 4 bases and the V segment lost 5 bases, leaving 10 bases of the junction unmatched. This CDR3 has 16 residues.

The chain combines TRBV27 with TRBJ2-1, with TRBD2 matching 7 bases. This CDR3 is 15 amino acids long. Germline trimming cut 2 bases from V and 6 bases from J; bases unmatched to any gene: 7. Germline loops: CDR1 MNHEY, CDR2 SMNVEV (reference sequence). The CDR3 sequence: CASSLGTTRLNEQFF. In DNA form, the CDR3 reads TGTGCCAGCAGTTTAGGGACTACCAGGCTCAATGAGCAGTTCTTC.

The chain uses TRBV7-8 and TRBJ1-1, with 11 bases aligning to TRBD1. V gave up 5 bases and J gave up 1 base; unmatched junction bases: 6. The CDR3 spans 16 residues. Germline loops: CDR1 SGHVS, CDR2 FQNEAQ. The chain's CDR3 is CASSPDRGRKNTEAFF. CDR3 DNA sequence: TGTGCCAGCAGCCCGGACAGGGGGCGAAAGAACACTGAAGCTTTCTTT.

The chain is built from TRBV19 and TRBJ1-1, with D tentatively TRBD1 (6 bases). This CDR3 spans 16 amino acids. V gave up 5 bases and J gave up 0 bases, with 16 bases separating them. Germline CDR1 is LNHDA and CDR2 is SQIVND (reference sequence). The CDR3, as DNA: TGTGCCAGTAGTGAGAGGCAGGGGCGGATGAACACTGAAGCTTTCTTT. This codes for CASSERQGRMNTEAFF.

V gene TRBV7-9 combines with J gene TRBJ2-5, with 7 bases matching TRBD1. Germline V gene data show CDR1 as SEHNR and CDR2 as FQNEAQ (reference sequence). V lost 1 base to trimming and J lost 2 bases; unmatched junction nucleotides: 7. This CDR3 contains 16 residues. The CDR3 coding sequence is TGTGCCAGCAGCTTAGGGCGAACAGGGGCTCAAGAGACCCAGTACTTC. Encoded protein: CASSLGRTGAQETQYF.

The chain employs TRBV30 and TRBJ1-1; a weak D match, TRBD1 (5 bases). The V end lost 1 base, the J end lost 2 bases, and 14 bases lay between the germline ends. From germline, CDR1 is GTSNPN and CDR2 SVGIG (reference sequence). The CDR3 covers 15 residues. CDR3 sequence: CAWSGRGRLNTEAFF. The DNA of the CDR3 is TGTGCCTGGAGTGGAAGGGGCAGACTCAACACTGAAGCTTTCTTT.

This chain links TRBV18 with TRBJ1-2, with D tentatively TRBD1 (6 bases). V lost 5 bases and J 4 bases, leaving 8 bases between the germline ends. CDR1 KGHSH and CDR2 LQKENI come from the germline V gene. The CDR3 contains 12 residues. In nucleotides, the CDR3 is TGTGCCAGCTCATGGGACACCTATGGCTACACCTTC. This gives the protein CASSWDTYGYTF.

The rearrangement joins TRBV4-1 to TRBJ2-1, with 8 nucleotides matching TRBD2. This CDR3 comprises 16 residues. Germline V gene sequence: CDR1 MGHRA, CDR2 YSYEKL. V gave up 3 bases and J gave up 8 bases; unmatched junction bases: 12. The CDR3 here is CASSHLSGEGWDEQFF. The CDR3 DNA reads TGCGCCAGCAGCCATCTTAGCGGGGAAGGCTGGGATGAGCAGTTCTTC.

The rearrangement joins TRBV2 to TRBJ2-2, with 11 positions matching TRBD2. The CDR3 consists of 20 residues. Germline trimming cut 3 bases from V and 0 bases from J; bases unmatched to any gene: 12. In germline, CDR1 is SNHLY, CDR2 FYNNEI. The CDR3 sequence: CASSDRGKLAGASNTGELFF. The CDR3 nucleotides are TGTGCCAGCAGTGACCGGGGAAAACTAGCGGGGGCCTCGAACACCGGGGAGCTGTTTTTT. Variable domain in full (rest from reference TRBV2 and TRBJ2-2): EPEVTQTPSHQVTQMGQEVILRCVPISNHLYFYWYRQILGQKVEFLVSFYNNEISEKSEIFDDQFSVERPDGSNFTLKIRSTKLEDSAMYFCASSDRGKLAGASNTGELFFGEGSRLTVL.

V is TRBV6-5 and J is TRBJ1-5, with D possibly being TRBD1 (6 bases). V was pared by 2 bases and J by 2 bases, with 10 bases between. Germline values: CDR1 MNHEY, CDR2 SVGAGI. The CDR3 covers 15 residues. The CDR3: CASSYRQAGNQPQHF. The DNA of the CDR3 is TGTGCCAGCAGTTACAGACAGGCTGGCAATCAGCCCCAGCATTTT.

This chain links TRBV19 with TRBJ1-2; 7 nucleotides line up with TRBD1. Trimming at V came to 5 bases and at J to 2 bases, leaving 5 bases not matched to a gene. This CDR3 comprises 14 residues. CDR1 is LNHDA, CDR2 SQIVND, per germline (reference sequence). As DNA, the CDR3 is TGTGCCAGTAGTGGAACAGGGGCGAACTATGGCTACACCTTC. It encodes CASSGTGANYGYTF.